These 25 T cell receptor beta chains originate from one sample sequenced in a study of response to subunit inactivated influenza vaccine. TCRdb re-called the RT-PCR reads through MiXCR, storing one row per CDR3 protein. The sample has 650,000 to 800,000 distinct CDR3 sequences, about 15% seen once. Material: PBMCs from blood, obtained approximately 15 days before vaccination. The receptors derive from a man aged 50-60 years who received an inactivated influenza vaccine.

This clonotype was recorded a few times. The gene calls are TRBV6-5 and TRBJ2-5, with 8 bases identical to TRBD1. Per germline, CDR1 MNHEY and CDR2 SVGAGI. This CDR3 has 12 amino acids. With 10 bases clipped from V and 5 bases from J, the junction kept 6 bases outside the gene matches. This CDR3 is CATGQGYETQYF. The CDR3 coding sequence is TGTGCCACAGGACAGGGTTACGAGACCCAGTACTTC.

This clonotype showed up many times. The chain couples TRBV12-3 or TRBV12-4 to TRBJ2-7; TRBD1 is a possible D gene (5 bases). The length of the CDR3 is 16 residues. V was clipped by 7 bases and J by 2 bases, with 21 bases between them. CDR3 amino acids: CASTSATASRPYEQYF. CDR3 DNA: TGTGCCAGCACTTCAGCGACAGCTTCGAGGCCCTACGAGCAGTACTTC.

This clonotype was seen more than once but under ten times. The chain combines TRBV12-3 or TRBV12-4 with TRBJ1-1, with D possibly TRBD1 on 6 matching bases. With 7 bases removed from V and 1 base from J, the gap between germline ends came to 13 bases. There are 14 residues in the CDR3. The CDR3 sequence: CASTLDRANTEAFF. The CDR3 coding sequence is TGTGCCAGCACCCTGGACAGAGCGAACACTGAAGCTTTCTTT.

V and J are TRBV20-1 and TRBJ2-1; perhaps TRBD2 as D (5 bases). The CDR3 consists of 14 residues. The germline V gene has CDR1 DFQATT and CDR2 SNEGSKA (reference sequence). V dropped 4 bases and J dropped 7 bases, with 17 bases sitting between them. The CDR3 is CSATRGSMANEQFF. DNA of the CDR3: TGCAGTGCTACCAGAGGGTCGATGGCGAATGAGCAGTTCTTC.

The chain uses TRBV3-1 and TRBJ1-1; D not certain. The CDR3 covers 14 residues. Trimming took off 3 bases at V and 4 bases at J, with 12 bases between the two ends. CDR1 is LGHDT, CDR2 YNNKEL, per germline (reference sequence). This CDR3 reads CASSQTASFTEAFF. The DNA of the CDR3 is TGTGCCAGCAGCCAGACTGCCAGCTTCACTGAAGCTTTCTTT. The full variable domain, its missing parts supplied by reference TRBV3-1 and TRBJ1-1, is DTAVSQTPKYLVTQMGNDKSIKCEQNLGHDTMYWYKQDSKKFLKIMFSYNNKELIINETVPNRFSPKSPDKAHLNLHINSLELGDSAVYFCASSQTASFTEAFFGQGTRLTVV.

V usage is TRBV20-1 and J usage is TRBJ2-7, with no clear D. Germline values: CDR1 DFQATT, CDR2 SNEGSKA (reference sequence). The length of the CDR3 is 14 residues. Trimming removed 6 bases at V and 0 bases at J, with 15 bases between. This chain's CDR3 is CSAHEPSSSYEQYF. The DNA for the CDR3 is TGCAGTGCCCATGAGCCCTCGAGCTCCTACGAGCAGTACTTC.

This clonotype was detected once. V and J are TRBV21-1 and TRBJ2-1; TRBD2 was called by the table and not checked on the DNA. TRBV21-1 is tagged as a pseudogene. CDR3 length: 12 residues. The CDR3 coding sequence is TGTGCCAGCTGCGGGAGTGTCAATGAGCAGTTCTTC. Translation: CASCGSVNEQFF.

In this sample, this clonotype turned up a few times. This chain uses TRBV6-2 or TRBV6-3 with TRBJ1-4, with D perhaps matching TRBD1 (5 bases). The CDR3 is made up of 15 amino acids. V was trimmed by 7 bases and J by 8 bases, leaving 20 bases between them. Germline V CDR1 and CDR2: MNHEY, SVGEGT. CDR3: CASTEALGQAEKLFF. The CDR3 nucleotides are TGTGCCAGCACCGAGGCGTTAGGACAAGCCGAAAAACTGTTTTTT.

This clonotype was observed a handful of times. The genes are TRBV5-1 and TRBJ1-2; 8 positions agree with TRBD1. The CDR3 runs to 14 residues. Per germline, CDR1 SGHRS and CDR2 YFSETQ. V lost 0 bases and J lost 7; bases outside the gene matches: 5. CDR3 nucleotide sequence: TGCGCCAGCAGCTTGGTGACAGGGGAAGGTGGCTACACCTTC. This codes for CASSLVTGEGGYTF.

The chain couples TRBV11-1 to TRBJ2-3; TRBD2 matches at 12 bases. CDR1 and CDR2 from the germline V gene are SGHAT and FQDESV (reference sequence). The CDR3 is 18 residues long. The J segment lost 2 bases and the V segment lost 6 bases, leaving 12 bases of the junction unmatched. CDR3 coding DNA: TGTGCCAGCAGACACTCTAGCGGGGGGGCCCCGGTCACAGATACGCAGTATTTT. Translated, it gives CASRHSSGGAPVTDTQYF.

The CDR3 coding sequence is TGTGCCAGCAGCCCCGGGACCAGCGGCGAGACCCAGTACTTC. Its translation: CASSPGTSGETQYF. V is TRBV7-2 and J is TRBJ2-5; D may correspond to TRBD1 or TRBD2 (5 bases each). Germline assignment: CDR1 SGHTA and CDR2 FQGNSA. The length of the CDR3 is 14 residues. V lost 5 bases, J lost 5 bases, and 15 bases lay in between. The whole variable domain, filled in from reference TRBV7-2 and TRBJ2-5, reads GAGVSQSPSNKVTEKGKDVELRCDPISGHTALYWYRQSLGQGLEFLIYFQGNSAPDKSGLPSDRFSAERTGGSVSTLTIQRTQQEDSAVYLCASSPGTSGETQYFGPGTRLLVL.

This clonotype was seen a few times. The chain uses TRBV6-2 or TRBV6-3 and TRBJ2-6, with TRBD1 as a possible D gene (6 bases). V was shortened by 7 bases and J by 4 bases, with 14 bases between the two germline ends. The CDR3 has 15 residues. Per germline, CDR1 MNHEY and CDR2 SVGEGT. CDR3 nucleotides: TGTGCCAGCACCCTCAGGGGCACCGGGGCCAACGTCCTGACTTTC. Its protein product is CASTLRGTGANVLTF.

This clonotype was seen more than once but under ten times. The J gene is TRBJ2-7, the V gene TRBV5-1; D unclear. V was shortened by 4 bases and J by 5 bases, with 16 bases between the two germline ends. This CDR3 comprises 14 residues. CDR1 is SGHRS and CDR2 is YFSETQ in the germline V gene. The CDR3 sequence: CASSPFGFRDEQYF. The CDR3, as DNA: TGCGCCAGCAGCCCCTTTGGCTTTAGGGACGAGCAGTACTTC. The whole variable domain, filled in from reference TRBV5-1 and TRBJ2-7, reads KAGVTQTPRYLIKTRGQQVTLSCSPISGHRSVSWYQQTPGQGLQFLFEYFSETQRNKGNFPGRFSGRQFSNSRSEMNVSTLELGDSALYLCASSPFGFRDEQYFGPGTRLTVT.

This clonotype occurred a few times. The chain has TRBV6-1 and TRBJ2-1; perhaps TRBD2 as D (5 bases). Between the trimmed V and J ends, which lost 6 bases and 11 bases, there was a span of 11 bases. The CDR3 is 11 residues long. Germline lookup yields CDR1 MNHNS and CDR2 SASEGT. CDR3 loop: CASRLDSKQFF. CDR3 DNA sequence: TGTGCCAGCAGGCTGGACTCGAAGCAGTTCTTC.

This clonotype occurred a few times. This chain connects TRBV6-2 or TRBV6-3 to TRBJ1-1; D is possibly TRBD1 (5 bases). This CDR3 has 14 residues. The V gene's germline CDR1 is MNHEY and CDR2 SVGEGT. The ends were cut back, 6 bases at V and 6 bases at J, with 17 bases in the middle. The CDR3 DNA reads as TGTGCCAGCAGGCCCCCCGGGGGTTCCGCTGAAGCTTTCTTT. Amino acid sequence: CASRPPGGSAEAFF.

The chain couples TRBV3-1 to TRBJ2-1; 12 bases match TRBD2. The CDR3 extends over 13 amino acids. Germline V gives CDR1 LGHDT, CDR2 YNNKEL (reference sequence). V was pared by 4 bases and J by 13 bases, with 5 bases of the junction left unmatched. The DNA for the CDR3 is TGTGCCAGCAGCCCTAGCGGGGGGGCCAGCCAGTTCTTC. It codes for CASSPSGGASQFF.

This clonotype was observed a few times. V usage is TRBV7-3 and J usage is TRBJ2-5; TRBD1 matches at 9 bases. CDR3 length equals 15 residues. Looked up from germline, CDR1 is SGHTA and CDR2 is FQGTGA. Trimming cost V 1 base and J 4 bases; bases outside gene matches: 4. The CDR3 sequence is CASSLIGQGRETQYF. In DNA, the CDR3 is TGTGCCAGCAGCTTAATTGGACAGGGGCGAGAGACCCAGTACTTC.

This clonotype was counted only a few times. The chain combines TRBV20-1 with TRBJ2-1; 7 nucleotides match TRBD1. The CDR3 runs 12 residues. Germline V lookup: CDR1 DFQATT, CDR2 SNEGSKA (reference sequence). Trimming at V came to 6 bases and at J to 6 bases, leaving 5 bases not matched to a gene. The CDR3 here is CSALGQANEQFF. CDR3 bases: TGCAGTGCCCTCGGACAGGCCAATGAGCAGTTCTTC.

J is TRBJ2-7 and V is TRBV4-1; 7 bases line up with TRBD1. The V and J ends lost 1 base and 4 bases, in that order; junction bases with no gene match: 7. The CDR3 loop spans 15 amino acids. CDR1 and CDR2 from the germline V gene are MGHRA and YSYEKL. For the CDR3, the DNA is TGCGCCAGCAGCCAAGTGATGGCAGGGGGATACGAGCAGTACTTC. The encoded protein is CASSQVMAGGYEQYF.

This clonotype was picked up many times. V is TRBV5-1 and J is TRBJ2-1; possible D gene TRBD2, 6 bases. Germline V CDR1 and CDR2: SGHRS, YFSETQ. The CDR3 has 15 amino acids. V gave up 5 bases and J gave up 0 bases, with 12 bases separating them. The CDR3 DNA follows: TGCGCCAGCAGTGATAGCGGTAGCTCCTACAATGAGCAGTTCTTC. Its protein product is CASSDSGSSYNEQFF.

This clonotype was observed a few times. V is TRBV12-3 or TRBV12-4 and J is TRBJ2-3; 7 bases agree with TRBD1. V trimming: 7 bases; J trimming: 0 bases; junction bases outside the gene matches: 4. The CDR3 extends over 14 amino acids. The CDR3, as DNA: TGTGCCAGCAACGACAGGGCGAGCACAGATACGCAGTATTTT. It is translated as CASNDRASTDTQYF.

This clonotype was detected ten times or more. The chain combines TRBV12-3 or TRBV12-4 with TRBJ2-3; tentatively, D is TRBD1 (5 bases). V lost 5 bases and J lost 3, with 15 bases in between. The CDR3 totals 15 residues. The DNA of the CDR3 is TGTGCCAGCAGTCCCGACAGCCTACGGACAGATACGCAGTATTTT. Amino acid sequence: CASSPDSLRTDTQYF.

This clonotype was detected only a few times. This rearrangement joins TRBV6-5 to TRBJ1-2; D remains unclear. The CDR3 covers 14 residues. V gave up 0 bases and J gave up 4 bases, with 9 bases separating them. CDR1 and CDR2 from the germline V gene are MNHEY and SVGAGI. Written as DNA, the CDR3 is TGTGCCAGCAGTTACTCGAGTAATGGCTATGGCTACACCTTC. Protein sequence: CASSYSSNGYGYTF.

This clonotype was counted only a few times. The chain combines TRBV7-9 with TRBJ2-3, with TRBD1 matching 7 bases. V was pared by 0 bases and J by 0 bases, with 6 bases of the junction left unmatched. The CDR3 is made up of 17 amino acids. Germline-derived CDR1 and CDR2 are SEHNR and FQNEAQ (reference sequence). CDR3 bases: TGTGCCAGCAGCTTAGCTGGGACAGAGTTTAGCACAGATACGCAGTATTTT. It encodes CASSLAGTEFSTDTQYF.

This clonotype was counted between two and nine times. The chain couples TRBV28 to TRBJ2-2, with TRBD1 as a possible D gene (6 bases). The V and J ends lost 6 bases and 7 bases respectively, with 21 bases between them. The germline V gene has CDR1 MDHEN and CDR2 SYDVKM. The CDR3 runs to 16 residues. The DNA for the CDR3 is TGTGCCAGCAGCGAAAGAAGAACAGGGTATGACGGGGAGCTGTTTTTT. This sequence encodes CASSERRTGYDGELFF.